Below are 28 T cell receptor beta chains sequenced from a single sample in a study of T cells in Graves' hyperthyroidism and ophthalmopathy. It was RNA transcripts that yielded the amplified TCR beta CDR3 regions. The study used the HTBI primer set for a first-round RT-PCR of the TCR CDR3. TCRdb recomputed calls from the multiplex PCR reads with MiXCR, one row per CDR3 protein. The sample has about 700,000 distinct CDR3 sequences; 45% are singletons. The sequenced sample consisted of peripheral blood or thyroid tissue (not recorded which). The origin of the receptors is an adult man with Graves' disease, either hyperthyroidism or ophthalmopathy (not recorded which).

The V gene is TRBV5-1, the J gene TRBJ2-2; TRBD1 agrees at 7 bases. The CDR3 totals 16 residues. Losses at the gene ends were 6 bases for V and 6 bases for J; bases not matched to a gene: 14. Germline values: CDR1 SGHRS, CDR2 YFSETQ. CDR3 amino acids: CASTETGNGLPGELFF. DNA of the CDR3: TGCGCCAGCACCGAGACAGGGAACGGGCTTCCCGGGGAGCTGTTTTTT.

The chain joins TRBV6-1 to TRBJ1-3; the D is unclear. There are 15 residues in the CDR3. The germline V gene has CDR1 MNHNS and CDR2 SASEGT. Trimming cost V 4 bases and J 0 bases, with 10 bases left between them. The CDR3 reads CASSVEGSSGNTIYF. CDR3 DNA sequence: TGTGCCAGCAGTGTTGAAGGGAGCTCTGGAAACACCATATATTTT.

The chain combines TRBV20-1 with TRBJ1-6; D possibly corresponds to TRBD1 (5 bases). V shed 0 bases and J shed 6 bases, with 15 bases lying between them. Germline V CDR1 and CDR2: DFQATT, SNEGSKA (reference sequence). This CDR3 region has 16 residues. Here the CDR3 reads CSAREYEGQGNSPLHF. In nucleotides, the CDR3 is TGCAGTGCTAGAGAATATGAGGGGCAGGGTAATTCACCCCTCCACTTT.

The V gene is TRBV9, the J gene TRBJ2-7, with 10 bases fitting TRBD2. The CDR3 is 15 residues long. Germline CDR1 is SGDLS and CDR2 is YYNGEE. With V trimmed by 4 bases and J by 9 bases, 13 bases remained unmatched. CDR3 nucleotides: TGTGCCAGCAGCCACCAAGCGGGAGGGCCTATCGGGCAGTACTTC. Residues: CASSHQAGGPIGQYF.

This clonotype was picked up many times. The gene calls are TRBV24-1 and TRBJ2-7, with no clear D. The CDR3 runs to 12 residues. The ends were cut back, 2 bases at V and 9 bases at J, with 10 bases in the middle. The germline CDR1 and CDR2 sequences are KGHDR and SFDVKD. The CDR3 DNA sequence: TGTGCCACCAGTGATTATGGCACGGGGCAGTACTTC. It codes for CATSDYGTGQYF.

This clonotype was found many times. The chain carries TRBV7-9 and TRBJ1-1; D is uncertain. This CDR3 comprises 12 residues. Trimming removed 1 base at V and 4 bases at J, with 4 bases between. Germline V gives CDR1 SEHNR, CDR2 FQNEAQ (reference sequence). The CDR3 DNA reads TGTGCCAGCAGCTTAGGGGCCACTGAAGCTTTCTTT. It yields the protein CASSLGATEAFF.

The chain carries TRBV29-1 and TRBJ1-2, with D hard to call. Trimming removed 8 bases at V and 0 bases at J, with 13 bases between. Germline V lookup: CDR1 SQVTM, CDR2 ANQGSEA. CDR3 length equals 13 residues. CDR3 protein: CSTYLSTNYGYTF. CDR3 DNA: TGCAGCACCTACCTCTCCACTAACTATGGCTACACCTTC.

In this sample, this clonotype turned up a few times. The chain couples TRBV2 to TRBJ1-5; TRBD1 matches at 11 bases. The V gene's germline CDR1 is SNHLY and CDR2 FYNNEI. Unmatched junction bases numbered 4, after V lost 11 bases and J lost 1 base. This CDR3 is 14 amino acids long. The CDR3 protein is CAWGTGGSNQPQHF. The CDR3 nucleotides are TGTGCCTGGGGGACAGGGGGGAGCAATCAGCCCCAGCATTTT.

Details on this clonotype: A junction end diverges from the germline sequence, so it may reflect a read error. The chain is built from TRBV5-1 and TRBJ2-7; D possibly matches TRBD1 or TRBD2 (5 bases each). The V gene's germline CDR1 is SGHRS and CDR2 YFSETQ. CDR3 size: 16 residues. CDR3 sequence: CASSRGSGTQSYEQYF. CDR3 sequence (DNA): TGTGCCAGCTCTCGCGGGTCCGGGACGCAGTCCTACGAGCAGTACTTC.

Many counts were recorded for this clonotype. This rearrangement joins TRBV7-9 to TRBJ1-4; 7 bases line up with TRBD1. This CDR3 comprises 15 residues. Looked up from germline, CDR1 is SEHNR and CDR2 is FQNEAQ (reference sequence). V was pared by 5 bases and J by 5 bases, with 8 bases of the junction left unmatched. CDR3 sequence: CASSPPDRRNEKLFF. As DNA, the CDR3 is TGTGCCAGCAGCCCCCCGGACAGGCGGAATGAAAAACTGTTTTTT.

For this clonotype: This clone may be a read error of a much larger clone one base away. DNA of the CDR3: TGTGCCACCAGTGAGGGCAGTATTAATCAGCCCCAGCATTTT. Amino acid sequence: CATSEGSINQPQHF. The chain combines TRBV10-3 with TRBJ1-5; D is unclear. The CDR3 has 14 residues. The germline V gene encodes CDR1 ENHRY and CDR2 SYGVKD.

On this clonotype itself: The junction does not match germline at one end; this may be a read error. J is TRBJ1-1 and V is TRBV7-9; maybe TRBD1 (5 bases). The CDR3 spans 14 residues. The germline CDR1 and CDR2 sequences are SEHNR and FQNEAQ (reference sequence). In nucleotides, the CDR3 is TGTGCCGGCAGCCAAGAACAGCTCCGAGGGGAGGCTTTCTTT. Residues: CAGSQEQLRGEAFF. The full variable domain, rest sourced from reference TRBV7-9 and TRBJ1-1, is DTGVSQNPRHKITKRGQNVTFRCDPISEHNRLYWYRQTLGQGPEFLTYFQNEAQLEKSRLLSDRFSAERPKGSFSTLEIQRTEQGDSAMYLCAGSQEQLRGEAFFGQGTRLTVV.

This clonotype turned up a few times. At one end the junction does not follow the germline gene, possibly because of a read error. CDR3 protein: CASSQPPGEGAVTYEQYF. The CDR3 DNA reads as TGCGCCAGCAGCCAACCTCCTGGTGAGGGGGCCGTCACCTACGAGCAGTACTTC. This sequence joins TRBV7-2 and TRBJ2-7, with 7 bases matching TRBD1. From germline, CDR1 is SGHTA and CDR2 FQGNSA. The CDR3 runs 18 residues.

The chain is built from TRBV2 and TRBJ1-4; 7 nucleotides align to TRBD1. The V gene's germline CDR1 is SNHLY and CDR2 FYNNEI. This CDR3 is 15 amino acids long. With 11 bases clipped from V and 3 bases from J, the junction kept 12 bases outside the gene matches. The CDR3 protein is CAGNYRDSSNEKLFF. CDR3 DNA sequence: TGTGCCGGCAACTACCGGGACAGTTCTAATGAAAAACTGTTTTTT.

The DNA of the CDR3 is TGTGCCAGCAGCGTCGTCGGACGGGGGGAACAGTACTTC. As protein: CASSVVGRGEQYF. The chain is built from TRBV9 and TRBJ2-7; TRBD2 agrees at 7 bases. The germline V gene encodes CDR1 SGDLS and CDR2 YYNGEE. The CDR3 runs to 13 residues. J lost 10 bases, V lost 2 bases, and 9 bases had no gene match.

The CDR3 loop reads CASSSQGRSAEAFF. In DNA, the CDR3 is TGTGCCAGCAGCTCCCAGGGTAGAAGCGCTGAAGCTTTCTTT. The rearrangement links TRBV7-9 to TRBJ1-1, with a tentative D call TRBD1 (5 bases). The CDR3 consists of 14 residues. V lost 4 bases to trimming and J lost 6 bases, with 15 bases between them. Germline loops: CDR1 SEHNR, CDR2 FQNEAQ (reference sequence).

V is TRBV29-1 and J is TRBJ2-5; D is uncertain. Trimming shortened V by 7 bases and J by 5 bases, and 14 bases separated the two germline ends. There are 12 residues in the CDR3. The germline CDR1 and CDR2 sequences are SQVTM and ANQGSEA. The CDR3 sequence: CSAEGHWETQYF. The DNA for the CDR3 is TGCAGCGCCGAAGGGCATTGGGAGACCCAGTACTTC.

The gene calls are TRBV29-1 and TRBJ1-2; a possible D gene is TRBD1 (5 bases). Germline values: CDR1 SQVTM, CDR2 ANQGSEA. V was clipped by 7 bases and J by 5 bases, with 11 bases between them. The CDR3 has 11 residues. The CDR3 protein is CSGRTGYGYTF. The CDR3 nucleotides read TGCAGCGGCAGAACAGGTTATGGCTACACCTTC.

V gene TRBV10-3 combines with J gene TRBJ1-1; the match to TRBD1 covers 7 bases. Trimming cost V 0 bases and J 5 bases; bases outside gene matches: 6. CDR3 size: 15 residues. Per germline, CDR1 ENHRY and CDR2 SYGVKD. DNA for the CDR3: TGTGCCATCAGTGAGTCTAGAACAGGGGTTACTGAAGCTTTCTTT. This sequence encodes CAISESRTGVTEAFF.

V and J are TRBV7-9 and TRBJ1-4; D remains ambiguous. CDR3 length equals 17 residues. CDR1 and CDR2 from the germline V gene are SEHNR and FQNEAQ (reference sequence). Trimming removed 3 bases from V and 0 bases from J, with 14 bases in between. The CDR3 here is CASSLGREISTNEKLFF. In DNA, the CDR3 is TGTGCCAGCAGCTTGGGCCGGGAGATCTCAACTAATGAAAAACTGTTTTTT.

The chain combines TRBV24-1 with TRBJ1-6; 7 bases fit TRBD1. The CDR3 runs 12 residues. CDR1 and CDR2 from the germline V gene are KGHDR and SFDVKD. V shed 4 bases and J 17 bases; nucleotides not matched to a gene: 7. The CDR3 region is CATSDRRQGFHF. The CDR3 DNA reads as TGTGCCACCAGTGACCGTCGACAGGGATTCCACTTT.

Remarks on this clonotype: A read error may be the cause here, since a much bigger clone is one base away. The final CDR3 position lacks the conserved phenylalanine or tryptophan, pointing to a likely read error. V usage is TRBV10-2 and J usage is TRBJ1-1, with D tentatively TRBD1 (6 bases). Trimming took 6 bases from V and 3 from J, leaving 11 bases between them. The CDR3 spans 13 residues. CDR1 and CDR2 (germline): WSHSY, SAAADI. The CDR3 DNA is TGCGCCAGCAGGGACAGTTTGTACACTGAAGCTTTCCTT. Translating it yields CASRDSLYTEAFL.

To note about this clonotype: A read error may explain this, as a much larger clone is one base away. The rearrangement uses TRBV29-1 and TRBJ1-3; D perhaps matches TRBD1 (5 bases). Looked up from germline, CDR1 is SQVTM and CDR2 is ANQGSEA. This CDR3 has 15 amino acids. Trimming shortened V by 4 bases and J by 0 bases, and 13 bases separated the two germline ends. CDR3 in amino acids: CSVALQALSGNTIYF. The CDR3 DNA sequence: TGCAGCGTTGCATTACAGGCCCTCTCTGGAAACACCATATATTTT.

This clonotype was seen more than once but under ten times. This sequence joins TRBV7-2 and TRBJ2-5, with 12 bases lining up with TRBD2. CDR1 is SGHTA, CDR2 FQGNSA, per germline. V lost 1 base and J lost 0; bases outside the gene matches: 3. The CDR3 covers 17 residues. CDR3 nucleotides: TGTGCCAGCAGCTTAGGTCTAGCGGGAGGGAACCAAGAGACCCAGTACTTC. It specifies CASSLGLAGGNQETQYF. The whole variable domain, remainder taken from reference TRBV7-2 and TRBJ2-5, is GAGVSQSPSNKVTEKGKDVELRCDPISGHTALYWYRQSLGQGLEFLIYFQGNSAPDKSGLPSDRFSAERTGGSVSTLTIQRTQQEDSAVYLCASSLGLAGGNQETQYFGPGTRLLVL.

This clonotype was detected only once. This sequence may be a read error, since a much larger clone differs from it by one base. The chain recombines TRBV10-2 with TRBJ1-5, with D hard to call. Per germline, CDR1 WSHSY and CDR2 SAAADI. V lost 2 bases, J lost 2 bases, and 10 bases lay in between. The CDR3 is 15 amino acids. The CDR3 is CASSEPMWGNQPQHF. Written as DNA, the CDR3 is TGCGCCAGCAGTGAGCCGATGTGGGGCAATCAGCCCCAGCATTTT.

Regarding this clonotype: A junction end diverges from the germline sequence, so it may reflect a read error. The chain carries TRBV2 and TRBJ1-4; maybe TRBD1 (5 bases). The CDR3 sequence is 14 residues long. Germline loops: CDR1 SNHLY, CDR2 FYNNEI. The CDR3 sequence is CASRLGGGDEKLLF. The CDR3 region has the DNA TGTGCCAGCAGACTGGGGGGGGGTGATGAAAAACTGCTTTTT.

This clonotype was picked up many times. This sequence joins TRBV29-1 and TRBJ1-1, with TRBD1 as a possible D gene (5 bases). Germline V CDR1 and CDR2: SQVTM, ANQGSEA. V lost 7 bases and J lost 0, with 12 bases in between. This CDR3 region has 13 residues. CDR3 sequence reads: CSDSDKLNTEAFF. The CDR3 DNA reads TGCAGCGATTCGGACAAACTGAACACTGAAGCTTTCTTT.

This CDR3 is CASSRELNYGYTF. In DNA, the CDR3 is TGCGCCAGCAGCCGGGAACTTAACTATGGCTACACCTTC. J is TRBJ1-2 and V is TRBV5-1; no reliable D call. From germline, CDR1 is SGHRS and CDR2 YFSETQ. The CDR3 extends over 13 amino acids. V was trimmed by 4 bases and J by 1 base, leaving 8 bases between them.